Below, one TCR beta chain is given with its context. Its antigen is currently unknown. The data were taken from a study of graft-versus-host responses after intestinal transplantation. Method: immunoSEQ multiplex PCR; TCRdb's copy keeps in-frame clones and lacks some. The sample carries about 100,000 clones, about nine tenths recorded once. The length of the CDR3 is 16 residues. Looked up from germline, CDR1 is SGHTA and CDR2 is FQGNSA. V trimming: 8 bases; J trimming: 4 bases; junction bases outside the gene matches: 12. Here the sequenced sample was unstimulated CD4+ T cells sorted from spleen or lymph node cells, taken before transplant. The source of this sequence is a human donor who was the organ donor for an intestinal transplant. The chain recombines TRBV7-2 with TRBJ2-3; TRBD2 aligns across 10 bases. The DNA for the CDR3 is TGTGCCAGCGCAACGACTCGACTAGCGGGCTCAGATACGCAGTATTTT. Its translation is CASATTRLAGSDTQYF.